Shown below are 27 T cell receptor beta chains from a single sample sequenced in a study of blood T cell dynamics during melanoma immunotherapy. Time point specified: week 3, after first cycle of checkpoint inhibitor. Sequencing used immunoSEQ multiplex PCR; TCRdb keeps in-frame clones, though not all of them. The data contain more than 10,000 clones, under 95% of them seen just once; the ten biggest clones take up roughly 0.18%. This specimen consisted of effector memory CD8+ T cells from blood, obtained from a patient treated with checkpoint blockade. Every receptor here comes from a human donor with melanoma.

The V call is TRBV4-3, the J call TRBJ2-7; a weak D match, TRBD2 (7 bases). V lost 0 bases to trimming and J lost 1 base, with 16 bases between them. Germline lookup yields CDR1 LGHNA and CDR2 YSLEER. The CDR3 runs 17 residues. In DNA form, the CDR3 reads TGCGCCAGCAGCCAAGAGGGGGGGCGGTACGGGTCCTACGAGCAGTACTTC. This translates into CASSQEGGRYGSYEQYF.

This chain connects TRBV19 to TRBJ2-1; 11 bases agree with TRBD2. CDR3 length: 17 residues. CDR1 and CDR2 from the germline V gene are LNHDA and SQIVND (reference sequence). V dropped 3 bases and J dropped 4; count of bases not matched to a gene: 8. The CDR3 coding sequence is TGTGCCAGTAGTATTGGGCTAGCGGGAGGACTGTACAATGAGCAGTTCTTC. Its translation is CASSIGLAGGLYNEQFF.

The gene calls are TRBV7-9 and TRBJ1-1; 7 bases align to TRBD1. Germline V gives CDR1 SEHNR, CDR2 FQNEAQ (reference sequence). The CDR3 has 15 residues. Trimming removed 5 bases from V and 6 bases from J; junction bases left unmatched: 12. The CDR3 DNA sequence: TGTGCCAGCAGCCTAACCGGCAGGGGGATCGCTGAAGCTTTCTTT. This sequence encodes CASSLTGRGIAEAFF.

The sample holds a few counts of this clone. J is TRBJ1-5 and V is TRBV27; D gene ambiguous. The CDR3 runs to 14 residues. Per germline, CDR1 MNHEY and CDR2 SMNVEV (reference sequence). Trimming took off 1 base at V and 6 bases at J, with 10 bases between the two ends. CDR3 bases: TGTGCCAGCAGTTTATGGGGATCGAGTCAGCCCCAGCATTTT. It specifies CASSLWGSSQPQHF.

The CDR3 loop reads CASSMAANYGYTF. The CDR3 DNA is TGTGCCAGTAGTATGGCAGCTAACTATGGCTACACCTTC. The rearrangement joins TRBV19 to TRBJ1-2; no firm D call. From germline, CDR1 is LNHDA and CDR2 SQIVND (reference sequence). The CDR3 totals 13 residues. The V end was cut by 3 bases, the J end by 0 bases, with 5 bases between.

The chain employs TRBV7-9 and TRBJ1-1; weak D call: TRBD1 (5 bases). The CDR3 length is 14 residues. Germline V CDR1 and CDR2: SEHNR, FQNEAQ (reference sequence). Trimming removed 4 bases from V and 1 base from J, with 10 bases in between. CDR3 DNA sequence: TGTGCCAGCAGCTCGGGGACGGGGAACACTGAAGCTTTCTTT. It translates to CASSSGTGNTEAFF.

The gene calls are TRBV4-1 and TRBJ2-1; D may be TRBD2 (9 bases). In germline, CDR1 is MGHRA, CDR2 YSYEKL. The germline V and J ends were trimmed by 0 bases and 1 base, with 16 bases remaining between them. The CDR3 contains 18 residues. CDR3 nucleotides: TGCGCCAGCAGCCAAGATTCTAGCGGGACAGGATCCTACAATGAGCAGTTCTTC. Residues: CASSQDSSGTGSYNEQFF.

The chain joins TRBV5-1 to TRBJ1-2; D gene unclear. The V gene lost 0 bases and the J gene lost 5 bases, with 14 bases spanning the gap. This CDR3 comprises 15 residues. The V gene's germline CDR1 is SGHRS and CDR2 YFSETQ. The CDR3 DNA reads as TGCGCCAGCAGCTTGGCCGAGACGGTGGGTTATGGCTACACCTTC. As protein: CASSLAETVGYGYTF.

V and J are TRBV9 and TRBJ2-7, with D maybe TRBD2 (6 bases). V was cut by 4 bases and J by 0 bases, with 14 bases left in between. Germline V lookup: CDR1 SGDLS, CDR2 YYNGEE. The CDR3 sequence is 15 residues long. CDR3 amino acids: CASSPRLEGSYEQYF. The CDR3 coding sequence is TGTGCCAGCAGCCCGAGGTTGGAGGGCTCCTACGAGCAGTACTTC.

This chain links TRBV7-2 with TRBJ2-7; 10 positions agree with TRBD1. The length of the CDR3 is 15 residues. Trimming took 5 bases from V and 4 from J; bases not matched to a gene: 8. Per the germline V gene, CDR1 is SGHTA and CDR2 is FQGNSA. The CDR3 sequence is CASSARDRGFYEQYF. CDR3 nucleotide sequence: TGTGCCAGCAGCGCCCGGGACAGGGGCTTTTACGAGCAGTACTTC. The full variable domain, in which reference TRBV7-2 and TRBJ2-7 provide the parts outside the CDR3, is GAGVSQSPSNKVTEKGKDVELRCDPISGHTALYWYRQSLGQGLEFLIYFQGNSAPDKSGLPSDRFSAERTGGSVSTLTIQRTQQEDSAVYLCASSARDRGFYEQYFGPGTRLTVT.

CDR3 protein: CASSAGPGYEQFF. The CDR3 DNA sequence: TGTGCCAGTAGTGCGGGTCCCGGCTATGAGCAGTTCTTC. This chain links TRBV19 with TRBJ2-1; the D gene is possibly TRBD2 (5 bases). In germline, CDR1 is LNHDA, CDR2 SQIVND (reference sequence). V was trimmed by 5 bases and J by 8 bases, leaving 13 bases between them. The CDR3 is 13 residues long. Together with reference TRBV19 and TRBJ2-1, the CDR3 gives the full variable domain: DGGITQSPKYLFRKEGQNVTLSCEQNLNHDAMYWYRQDPGQGLRLIYYSQIVNDFQKGDIAEGYSVSREKKESFPLTVTSAQKNPTAFYLCASSAGPGYEQFFGPGTRLTVL.

This chain connects TRBV5-4 to TRBJ2-1, with D unresolved. Trimming took off 7 bases at V and 1 base at J, with 18 bases between the two ends. The CDR3 consists of 16 residues. Looked up from germline, CDR1 is SGHNT and CDR2 is YYREEE (reference sequence). The CDR3 loop is CASRKVPSGSYNEQFF. The DNA for the CDR3 is TGTGCCAGCCGAAAGGTCCCGTCAGGTTCCTACAATGAGCAGTTCTTC.

V usage is TRBV4-1 and J usage is TRBJ2-3; 15 positions agree with TRBD2. The CDR3 runs 17 residues. The V gene's germline CDR1 is MGHRA and CDR2 YSYEKL. J lost 5 bases, V lost 4 bases, and 7 bases had no gene match. The CDR3 spells CASSPGPGLAGGDTQYF. CDR3 DNA: TGCGCCAGCAGCCCCGGTCCGGGACTAGCGGGAGGAGATACGCAGTATTTT.

V gene TRBV7-2 combines with J gene TRBJ1-5; D gene unclear. In germline, CDR1 is SGHTA, CDR2 FQGNSA. V was shortened by 5 bases and J by 0 bases, with 5 bases between the two germline ends. The CDR3 consists of 13 residues. CDR3 nucleotide sequence: TGTGCCAGCAGCAGTTATAGCAATCAGCCCCAGCATTTT. This codes for CASSSYSNQPQHF.

This chain connects TRBV9 to TRBJ1-2; a possible D gene is TRBD1 (6 bases). Trimming removed 2 bases at V and 1 base at J, with 15 bases between. CDR1 and CDR2 (germline): SGDLS, YYNGEE. The CDR3 has 16 residues. The CDR3 here is CASSVGGGAGNYGYTF. The CDR3 DNA reads as TGTGCCAGCAGCGTCGGCGGGGGGGCCGGTAACTATGGCTACACCTTC. The full variable domain, its missing parts supplied by reference TRBV9 and TRBJ1-2, is DSGVTQTPKHLITATGQRVTLRCSPRSGDLSVYWYQQSLDQGLQFLIQYYNGEERAKGNILERFSAQQFPDLHSELNLSSLELGDSALYFCASSVGGGAGNYGYTFGSGTRLTVV.

The CDR3 here is CASSLGTSGSAGELFF. CDR3 nucleotide sequence: TGTGCCAGCAGCTTAGGGACTAGCGGGAGCGCCGGGGAGCTGTTTTTT. This chain connects TRBV11-2 to TRBJ2-2, with 13 bases identical to TRBD2. Looked up from germline, CDR1 is SGHAT and CDR2 is FQNNGV. Germline trimming cut 1 base from V and 6 bases from J; bases unmatched to any gene: 2. The CDR3 contains 16 residues. The complete variable domain, with remaining parts taken from reference TRBV11-2 and TRBJ2-2, reads EAGVAQSPRYKIIEKRQSVAFWCNPISGHATLYWYQQILGQGPKLLIQFQNNGVVDDSQLPKDRFSAERLKGVDSTLKIQPAKLEDSAVYLCASSLGTSGSAGELFFGEGSRLTVL.

This clone was detected a few times. The chain links TRBV7-9 to TRBJ1-5; 7 bases fit TRBD1. V lost 5 bases, J lost 6 bases, and 7 bases stayed unmatched. This CDR3 has 14 residues. Germline V gives CDR1 SEHNR, CDR2 FQNEAQ (reference sequence). The CDR3: CASSLGGGGQPQHF. CDR3 coding DNA: TGTGCCAGCAGCCTAGGGGGCGGTGGTCAGCCCCAGCATTTT.

The V and J genes are TRBV5-5 and TRBJ2-7, with 8 bases identical to TRBD1. Germline CDR1 SGHKS, CDR2 YYEKEE (reference sequence). The CDR3 is 16 residues long. With 0 bases clipped from V and 1 base from J, the junction kept 6 bases outside the gene matches. The CDR3: CASSLAEGQVSYEQYF. The CDR3 bases are TGTGCCAGCAGCTTGGCCGAGGGACAGGTTTCCTACGAGCAGTACTTC.

The rearrangement links TRBV14 to TRBJ1-2; D is ambiguous. CDR1 and CDR2 (germline): SGHDN, FVKESK. Trimming stripped 4 bases from V and 3 bases from J, with 15 bases between. The CDR3 runs to 15 residues. In DNA form, the CDR3 reads TGTGCCAGCAGCCCAACGAGGGCTGGGGACTATGGCTACACCTTC. Translation: CASSPTRAGDYGYTF.

CDR3 sequence: CAGQGSASGDTDTQYF. DNA of the CDR3: TGTGCCGGCCAAGGGTCAGCGAGTGGTGACACAGATACGCAGTATTTT. V usage is TRBV7-9 and J usage is TRBJ2-3; D gene uncertain. Trimming removed 11 bases at V and 2 bases at J, with 23 bases between. The length of the CDR3 is 16 residues. Per germline, CDR1 SEHNR and CDR2 FQNEAQ (reference sequence).

J is TRBJ1-1 and V is TRBV18, with D perhaps TRBD1 (5 bases). Trimming removed 7 bases at V and 7 bases at J, with 16 bases between. This CDR3 has 13 amino acids. Germline assignment: CDR1 KGHSH and CDR2 LQKENI. CDR3 DNA: TGTGCCAGCTATTCAGGGCAGCGGAATGAAGCTTTCTTT. This encodes CASYSGQRNEAFF.

The rearrangement links TRBV7-9 to TRBJ2-7; 8 positions agree with TRBD1. V was pared by 5 bases and J by 1 base, with 19 bases of the junction left unmatched. There are 19 residues in the CDR3. Germline V gives CDR1 SEHNR, CDR2 FQNEAQ (reference sequence). The CDR3 sequence is CASSPPYARDRRPSYEQYF. CDR3 nucleotide sequence: TGTGCCAGCAGCCCTCCATACGCCCGGGACAGGCGCCCATCCTACGAGCAGTACTTC.

This chain connects TRBV27 to TRBJ2-7; no definite D call. This CDR3 spans 13 amino acids. CDR1 and CDR2 from the germline V gene are MNHEY and SMNVEV (reference sequence). Trimming took 0 bases from V and 3 from J, leaving 6 bases between them. The CDR3 DNA reads TGTGCCAGCAGTTTATCCGACGGCTACGAGCAGTACTTC. It codes for CASSLSDGYEQYF.

The chain uses TRBV19 and TRBJ1-5; 7 positions match TRBD1. In germline, CDR1 is LNHDA, CDR2 SQIVND (reference sequence). This CDR3 region has 15 residues. After removal of 7 bases from V and 5 bases from J, the junction contained 11 bases not matched to a gene. The CDR3 bases are TGTGCCAGTAAAGGGACAGTATCTTTCTATCAGCCCCAGCATTTT. This sequence encodes CASKGTVSFYQPQHF.

This chain uses TRBV19 with TRBJ2-7; 9 nucleotides align to TRBD1. Germline CDR1 LNHDA, CDR2 SQIVND (reference sequence). This CDR3 is built from 14 residues. Trimming took 7 bases from V and 4 from J; bases not matched to a gene: 8. CDR3 sequence: CASMEQGAPYEQYF. The CDR3, as DNA: TGTGCCAGTATGGAACAGGGGGCCCCGTACGAGCAGTACTTC.

CDR3 amino acids: CASSSTESSYEQYF. CDR3 nucleotide sequence: TGTGCCAGCAGCTCTACAGAGAGCTCCTACGAGCAGTACTTC. The V call is TRBV7-9, the J call TRBJ2-7; D is ambiguous. V was shortened by 4 bases and J by 0 bases, with 10 bases between the two germline ends. Germline values: CDR1 SEHNR, CDR2 FQNEAQ (reference sequence). CDR3 size: 14 residues. The entire variable domain, with the rest obtained from reference TRBV7-9 and TRBJ2-7, is as follows: DTGVSQNPRHKITKRGQNVTFRCDPISEHNRLYWYRQTLGQGPEFLTYFQNEAQLEKSRLLSDRFSAERPKGSFSTLEIQRTEQGDSAMYLCASSSTESSYEQYFGPGTRLTVT.

V and J are TRBV28 and TRBJ2-7; possibly TRBD1 for D (6 bases). The CDR3 covers 15 residues. CDR1 and CDR2 from the germline V gene are MDHEN and SYDVKM. The V and J ends lost 3 bases and 2 bases respectively, with 14 bases between them. The CDR3: CASSFTGSVAYEQYF. The CDR3 DNA reads TGTGCCAGCAGTTTTACAGGGTCCGTTGCCTACGAGCAGTACTTC.